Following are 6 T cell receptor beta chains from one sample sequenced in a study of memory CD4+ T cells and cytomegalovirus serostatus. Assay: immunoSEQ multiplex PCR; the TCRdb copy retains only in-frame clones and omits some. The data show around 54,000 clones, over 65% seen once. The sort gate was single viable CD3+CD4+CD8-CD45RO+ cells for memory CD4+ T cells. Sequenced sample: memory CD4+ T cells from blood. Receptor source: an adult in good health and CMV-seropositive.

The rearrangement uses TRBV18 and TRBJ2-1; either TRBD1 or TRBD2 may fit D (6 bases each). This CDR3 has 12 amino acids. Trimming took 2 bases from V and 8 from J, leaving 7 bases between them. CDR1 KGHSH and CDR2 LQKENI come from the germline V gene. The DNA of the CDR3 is TGTGCCAGCTCACCAAGGGGGGATGAGCAGTTCTTC. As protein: CASSPRGDEQFF.

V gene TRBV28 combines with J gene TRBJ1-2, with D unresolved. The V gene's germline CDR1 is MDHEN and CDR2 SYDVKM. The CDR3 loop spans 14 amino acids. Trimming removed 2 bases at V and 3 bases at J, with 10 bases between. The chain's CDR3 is CASSLPLRDYGYTF. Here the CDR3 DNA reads TGTGCCAGCAGTTTACCCCTACGGGACTATGGCTACACCTTC.

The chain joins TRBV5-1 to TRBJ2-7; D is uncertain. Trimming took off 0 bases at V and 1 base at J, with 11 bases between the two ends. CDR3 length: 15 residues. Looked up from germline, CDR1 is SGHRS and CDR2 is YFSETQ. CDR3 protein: CASSLAPIGSYEQYF. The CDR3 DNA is TGCGCCAGCAGCTTGGCACCCATAGGTTCCTACGAGCAGTACTTC.

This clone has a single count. The DNA of the CDR3 is TGTGCCAGCAGCGGATGGGATACCGGGGAGCTGTTTTTT. Translating gives CASSGWDTGELFF. This chain joins TRBV6-1 and TRBJ2-2; D not certain. This CDR3 is 13 amino acids long. V was trimmed by 6 bases and J by 5 bases, leaving 10 bases between them. The germline gives CDR1 MNHNS, CDR2 SASEGT.

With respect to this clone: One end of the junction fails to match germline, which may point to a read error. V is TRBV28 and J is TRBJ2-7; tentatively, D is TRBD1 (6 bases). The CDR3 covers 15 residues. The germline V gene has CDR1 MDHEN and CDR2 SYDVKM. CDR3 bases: TGTGCCAGCAGTACCGGGACAAGCCTATCCTACGGGCAGTACTTC. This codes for CASSTGTSLSYGQYF. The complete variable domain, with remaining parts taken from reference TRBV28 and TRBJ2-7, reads DVKVTQSSRYLVKRTGEKVFLECVQDMDHENMFWYRQDPGLGLRLIYFSYDVKMKEKGDIPEGYSVSREKKERFSLILESASTNQTSMYLCASSTGTSLSYGQYFGPGTRLTVT.

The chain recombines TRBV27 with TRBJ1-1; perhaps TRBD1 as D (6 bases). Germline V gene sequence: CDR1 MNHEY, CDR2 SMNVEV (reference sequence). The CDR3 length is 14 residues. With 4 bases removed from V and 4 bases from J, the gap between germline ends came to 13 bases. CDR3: CASSSPADSTEAFF. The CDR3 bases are TGTGCCAGCAGTTCCCCCGCGGACAGCACTGAAGCTTTCTTT.